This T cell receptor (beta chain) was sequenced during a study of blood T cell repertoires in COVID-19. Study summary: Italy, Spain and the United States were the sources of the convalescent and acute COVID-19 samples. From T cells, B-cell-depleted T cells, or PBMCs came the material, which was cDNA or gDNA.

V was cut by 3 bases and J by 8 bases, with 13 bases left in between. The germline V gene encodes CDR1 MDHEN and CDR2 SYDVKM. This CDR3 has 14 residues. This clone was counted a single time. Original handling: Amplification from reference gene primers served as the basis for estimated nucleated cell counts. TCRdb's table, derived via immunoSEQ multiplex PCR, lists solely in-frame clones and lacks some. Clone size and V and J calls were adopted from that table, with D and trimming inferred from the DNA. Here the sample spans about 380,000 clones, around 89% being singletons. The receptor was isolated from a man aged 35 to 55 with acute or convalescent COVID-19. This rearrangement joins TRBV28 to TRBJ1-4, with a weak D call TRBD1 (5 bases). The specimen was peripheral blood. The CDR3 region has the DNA TGTGCCAGCAGTTTCGTGGGGCTACGGGAAAAACTGTTTTTT. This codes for CASSFVGLREKLFF.